Given below is one TCR beta chain in context. Its antigen is not identified. Using immunoSEQ multiplex PCR, the repertoire was profiled, and TCRdb retains in-frame clones only, with some absent. The sample consists of about 34,000 clones, approximately 90% of them appearing once. The time point was: week 47, end of study. Vaccine doses each comprised 300 ug of mutant IDH1 20-mer peptide, with topical imiquimod. Each tumor in the donors was a new WHO grade 3 or 4 astrocytoma, IDH1-mutant and ATRX-lost. These data come from a study of a mutant IDH1 vaccine in newly diagnosed glioma. Overall study context: Vaccination began 4-6 weeks post radiotherapy alone, or with temozolomide cycles. Therapy received beforehand was radiotherapy, temozolomide, or both, with most patients given both.

Whole-study results and caveats: A vaccine-induced immune response developed in roughly 93% of the patients.

The source was PBMCs, collected from a glioma patient whose treatment included an IDH1 peptide vaccine. This receptor was obtained from a woman between 25 and 40 years old with glioma.

In DNA, the CDR3 is TGCGCCAGCAGTCCCTTGATCCCCCAGCATTTT. Translating gives CASSPLIPQHF. The chain joins TRBV4-1 to TRBJ1-5; D unresolved. Per germline, CDR1 MGHRA and CDR2 YSYEKL. The CDR3 runs to 11 residues. The V end lost 6 bases, the J end lost 10 bases, and 10 bases lay between the germline ends.